This T cell receptor beta chain was recorded in a study of T cells in Graves' hyperthyroidism and ophthalmopathy. Study information: Peripheral blood sampling occurred at initial diagnosis, before any treatment.

Any patient presenting with uncontrolled infection, other autoimmune disease, pregnancy or lactation was left out. CDR3 length: 10 residues. Germline V gene sequence: CDR1 SGHTA, CDR2 FQGNSA. Trimming cost V 5 bases and J 6 bases, with 5 bases left between them. Amplified TCR beta CDR3 regions came from RNA transcripts. The primer set for the first-round RT-PCR of the TCR CDR3 was HTBI. TCRdb redid the calling of the multiplex PCR reads with MiXCR, one entry per CDR3 protein. The table records tens of thousands of distinct CDR3 sequences, 52% of them present only once. This TCR came from a middle-aged woman with Graves' ophthalmopathy. The chain carries TRBV7-2 and TRBJ2-7; no firm D call. Sequences were obtained from blood. CDR3 nucleotide sequence: TGTGCCAGCAGCCGCCCCGAGCAGTACTTC. This encodes CASSRPEQYF.